Listed below are T cell receptor beta chains from one sample, sequenced in a study of cytomegalovirus exposure and HLA in healthy donors. Repertoires were generated with immunoSEQ multiplex PCR, while TCRdb's copy carries only in-frame clones and drops some. The data show more than 85,000 clones, 81% seen once. Sequencing input: PBMCs. The receptors derive from a woman aged 30 to 39 in good health and CMV-seronegative. Each CDR3 is given with its conserved first and last residue. Where a row states a size, it is once, few, many or the class of an expanded clone; other rows omit it.

v_call clone_size cdr3_aa
TRBV2 once CASRFLMGGNEKLFF
TRBV7-7 few CASSLMLAGGPDTQYF
TRBV19 - CASSAGAHQQPQHF
TRBV4-3 few CASSQDLFSGRGNEQFF
TRBV30 - CAWSVLHRAGEKLFF
TRBV5-1 - CASSSGQGHYNEQFF
TRBV5-1 once CASSPGGDRANQPQHF
TRBV28 - CASSDPGTNVYEQYF
TRBV7-9 once CASSTPNNEQFF
TRBV18 - CASSPQGQGYEQYF
TRBV5-1 - CASSPDGGGNQPQHF
TRBV7-9 - CSSSLLTGRTLKVEAFF
TRBV7-3 - CASSTGQGNGYTF
TRBV4-2 - CASSQVLAGGPFLRNEQFF
TRBV2 - CASSDGEFGQFF
TRBV5-1 - CASSPVGGSQESQYF
TRBV28 - CASRTTGNTEAFF
TRBV5-3 - CARSQTSEQETQYF
TRBV7-9 - CASSSTPGGSETQETQYF
TRBV27 - CASSPVPGLARETQYF
TRBV30 - CAWKLAGVDEQYF
TRBV19 - CASSSTGVDGQPQHF
TRBV6-1 - CASSHTDTQYF
TRBV29-1 - CSVYRDSGTQYF
TRBV28 once CASSPSGPGTDTQYF
TRBV4-1 - CASSQGTANEKLFF
TRBV5-6 - CASSWGPDQGGFGELFF
TRBV7-9 - CASSLGTSGYTGELFF
TRBV10-3 - CAITRDLSSYNEQFF
TRBV19 - CASSPFGTSEYNEQFF
TRBV4-2 - CASSQDRAGTYEQYF
TRBV10-1 - CASSTSGAGTEAFF
TRBV4-2 - CASSRAGLRFGDVATNEKLFF
TRBV29-1 - CSVALKGGSYEQYF
TRBV10-1 - CASSDRGLAANTGELFF
TRBV13 once CASSDGTQLSGTQYF
TRBV4-1 - CASSQGGGQSEKLFF
TRBV12-5 - CASGRAGPNSNEQFF
TRBV20-1 - CSASLNTEAFF
TRBV27 - CASSSSQGFLTDTQYF